These T cell receptor beta chains were read from a single sample in a study of regulatory T cells in long-lasting Graves disease. One entry per CDR3 protein results from TCRdb running MiXCR on the multiplex PCR reads. The table records about 400,000 distinct CDR3 sequences, around 20% of them present only once. Specimen: peripheral blood mononuclear cells (PBMCs), collected when the disease was refractory, from a patient treated with antithyroid drugs. The receptors were sampled from a female donor with Graves disease. Both conserved end residues are part of each CDR3. A D gene is named only where the DNA matches it firmly. Clone size is not always given. Where it is, it says once, few, many or a class for expanded clones.

TRBV27	-	15	TRBJ2-7	-	CASSFLDRLNYEQYF	TGTGCCAGCAGTTTCCTGGACAGACTAAACTACGAGCAGTACTTC
TRBV9	-	15	TRBJ1-4	-	CASSRFPSEDEKLFF	TGTGCCAGCAGCCGATTCCCTTCGGAGGATGAAAAACTGTTTTTT
TRBV20-1	-	15	TRBJ1-5	-	CSARDREGGNQPQHF	TGCAGTGCTAGAGACAGGGAGGGGGGGAATCAGCCCCAGCATTTT
TRBV2	-	15	TRBJ1-6	many	CASSGAVQRNSPLHF	TGTGCCAGCAGTGGGGCAGTCCAGAGAAATTCACCCCTCCACTTT
TRBV12-3/TRBV12-4	-	15	TRBJ1-2	many	CASTPNRASDYGYTF	TGTGCCAGCACCCCTAACAGGGCTTCTGACTATGGCTACACCTTC
TRBV15	TRBD2	19	TRBJ2-5	many	CATARGWTSGRGGVKTQYF	TGTGCCACCGCAAGAGGTTGGACTAGCGGGCGAGGGGGGGTGAAGACCCAGTACTTC
TRBV7-2	-	15	TRBJ1-6	-	CASSLGRGGYSPLHF	TGTGCCAGCAGCTTAGGGAGGGGCGGTTATTCACCCCTCCACTTT
TRBV5-1	-	16	TRBJ1-1	many	CASSLVGSGKAGEAFF	TGCGCCAGCAGCTTGGTAGGCAGCGGGAAGGCAGGTGAAGCTTTCTTT
TRBV7-2	-	13	TRBJ1-2	few	CASSFQGFYGYTF	TGTGCCAGCAGCTTTCAGGGGTTCTATGGCTACACCTTC
TRBV6-2/TRBV6-3	TRBD2	17	TRBJ2-5	-	CASSYSRREGPKETQYF	TGTGCCAGCAGTTACTCGCGGCGGGAGGGCCCGAAAGAGACCCAGTACTTC
TRBV12-3/TRBV12-4	TRBD1	15	TRBJ1-4	many	CASSSGTGRHEKLFF	TGTGCCAGCAGTTCCGGGACAGGGCGGCATGAAAAACTGTTTTTT
TRBV2	TRBD1	18	TRBJ1-6	many	CASSEGRDRVVDNSPLHF	TGTGCCAGCAGTGAAGGGCGCGACAGGGTTGTAGACAATTCACCCCTCCACTTT
TRBV7-3	TRBD2	15	TRBJ2-7	many	CASSLTSGGLYEQYF	TGTGCCAGCAGCTTGACTAGCGGGGGCCTCTACGAGCAGTACTTC
TRBV20-1	TRBD2	14	TRBJ2-7	-	CSARTGTNSYEQYF	TGCAGTGCACGCACCGGGACTAACTCCTACGAGCAGTACTTC
TRBV7-2	-	14	TRBJ1-1	many	CASSLGMRDTEAFF	TGTGCCAGCAGCTTAGGGATGAGGGACACTGAAGCTTTCTTT
TRBV6-2/TRBV6-3	-	13	TRBJ1-1	few	CASSYPKNTEAFF	TGTGCCAGCAGTTACCCCAAGAACACTGAAGCTTTCTTT
TRBV5-1	TRBD2	14	TRBJ2-7	-	CASSGSGASYEQYF	TGCGCCAGCAGCGGAAGCGGGGCCTCCTACGAGCAGTACTTC
TRBV5-4	-	14	TRBJ2-5	few	CASSRGLGEETQYF	TGTGCCAGCAGCCGTGGGTTGGGGGAAGAGACCCAGTACTTC
TRBV12-3/TRBV12-4	-	15	TRBJ1-2	many	CASSLSGPINYGYTF	TGTGCCAGCAGTTTGTCGGGACCGATTAACTATGGCTACACCTTC
TRBV5-1	-	16	TRBJ2-2	-	CASSLVSTANTGELFF	TGCGCCAGCAGCTTGGTTTCGACGGCGAACACCGGGGAGCTGTTTTTT
TRBV2	-	16	TRBJ1-3	few	CASSPRLPSSGNTIYF	TGTGCCAGCAGTCCCAGACTCCCGAGCTCGGGAAACACCATATATTTT
TRBV2	TRBD2	15	TRBJ2-7	many	CASSESSGLPYEQYF	TGTGCCAGCAGTGAATCTAGCGGGCTACCCTACGAGCAGTACTTC
TRBV3-1	-	16	TRBJ2-3	-	CASSLRIGANTDTQYF	TGTGCCAGCAGTCTCCGAATTGGGGCGAACACAGATACGCAGTATTTT
TRBV20-1	-	15	TRBJ2-7	-	CSARDTGEKSYEQYF	TGCAGTGCTAGAGATACGGGGGAAAAAAGCTACGAGCAGTACTTC
TRBV2	TRBD1	12	TRBJ2-1	-	CASSKTGDEQFF	TGTGCCAGCAGCAAGACAGGGGATGAGCAGTTCTTC
TRBV3-1	-	17	TRBJ2-2	-	CASSPFLGDTNTGELFF	TGTGCCAGCAGCCCCTTCCTGGGAGACACGAACACCGGGGAGCTGTTTTTT